This T cell receptor beta chain was identified during a study of blood T cell repertoires in COVID-19. Study-level background: From T cells, B-cell-depleted T cells, or PBMCs came the material, which was cDNA or gDNA.

Methods used by the authors: Estimation of nucleated cell counts relied on the amplification of reference gene primers. Produced via immunoSEQ multiplex PCR; TCRdb's table is partial and in-frame only. V and J calls and clone size are as listed in that table; D and trimming were resolved from the DNA. Of roughly 220,000 clones in the sample, around 84% were seen once. On this clone itself: Because it lacks the conserved phenylalanine or tryptophan at the end, this CDR3 is likely a read error. It is unclear where the CDR3 begins or ends on the DNA, so no DNA is shown, and the CDR3 is as TCRdb lists it.

The germline V gene encodes CDR1 SEHNR and CDR2 FQNEAQ (reference sequence). Termini included, the CDR3 measures 11 amino acids. The sample was peripheral blood. The source of this sequence is a man aged 25-40 years with active or convalescent COVID-19. The gene calls are TRBV7-9 and TRBJ1-2; the table's D call TRBD1 went unverified against the DNA. The CDR3 sequence is CASSLAGAETL.